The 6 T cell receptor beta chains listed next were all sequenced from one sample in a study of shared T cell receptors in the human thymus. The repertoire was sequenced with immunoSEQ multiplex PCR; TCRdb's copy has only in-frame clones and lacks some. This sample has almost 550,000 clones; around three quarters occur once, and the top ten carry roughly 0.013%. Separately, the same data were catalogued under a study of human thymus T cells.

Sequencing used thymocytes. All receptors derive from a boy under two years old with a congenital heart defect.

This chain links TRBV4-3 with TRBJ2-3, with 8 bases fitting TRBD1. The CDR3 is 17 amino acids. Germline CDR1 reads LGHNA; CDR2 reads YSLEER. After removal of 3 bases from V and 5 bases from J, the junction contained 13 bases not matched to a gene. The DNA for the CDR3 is TGCGCCAGCAGCCACGCCAAAGGACAGGGATCCGGAGATACGCAGTATTTT. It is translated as CASSHAKGQGSGDTQYF.

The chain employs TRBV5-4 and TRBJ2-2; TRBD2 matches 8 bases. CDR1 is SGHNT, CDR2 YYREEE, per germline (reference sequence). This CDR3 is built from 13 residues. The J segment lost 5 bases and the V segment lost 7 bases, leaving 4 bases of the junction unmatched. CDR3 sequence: CASVRGGTGELFF. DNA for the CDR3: TGTGCCAGCGTCCGGGGGGGGACCGGGGAGCTGTTTTTT. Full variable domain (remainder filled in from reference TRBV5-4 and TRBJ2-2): ETGVTQSPTHLIKTRGQQVTLRCSSQSGHNTVSWYQQALGQGPQFIFQYYREEENGRGNFPPRFSGLQFPNYSSELNVNALELDDSALYLCASVRGGTGELFFGEGSRLTVL.

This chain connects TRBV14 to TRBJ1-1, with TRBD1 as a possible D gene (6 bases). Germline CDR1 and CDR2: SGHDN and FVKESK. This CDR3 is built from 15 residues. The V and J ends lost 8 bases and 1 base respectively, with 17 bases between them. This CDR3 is CASGVVLGANTEAFF. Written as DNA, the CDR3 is TGTGCCAGCGGGGTGGTTCTGGGGGCGAACACTGAAGCTTTCTTT.

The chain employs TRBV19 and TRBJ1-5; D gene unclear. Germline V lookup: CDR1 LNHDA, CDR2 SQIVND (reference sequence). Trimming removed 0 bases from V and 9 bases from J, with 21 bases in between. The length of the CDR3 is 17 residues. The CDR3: CASSIDTPGIDRRPQHF. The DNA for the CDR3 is TGTGCCAGTAGTATAGACACCCCCGGGATTGATCGGCGGCCCCAGCATTTT.

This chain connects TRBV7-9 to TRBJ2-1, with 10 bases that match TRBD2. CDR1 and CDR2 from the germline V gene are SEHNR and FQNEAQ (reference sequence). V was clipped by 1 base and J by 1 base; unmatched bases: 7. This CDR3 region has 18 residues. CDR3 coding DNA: TGTGCCAGCAGCTTAGTATCCCCTAGCGGGAGTTCCTACAATGAGCAGTTCTTC. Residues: CASSLVSPSGSSYNEQFF.

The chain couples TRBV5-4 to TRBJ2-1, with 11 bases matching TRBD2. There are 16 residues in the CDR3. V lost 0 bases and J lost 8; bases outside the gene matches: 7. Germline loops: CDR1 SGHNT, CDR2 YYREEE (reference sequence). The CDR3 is CASSLGVTSGKHEQFF. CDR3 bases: TGTGCCAGCAGCTTGGGCGTGACTAGCGGGAAACATGAGCAGTTCTTC.